One sample yielded the 9 T cell receptor beta chains listed below, sequenced in a study of blood T cell repertoires in COVID-19. This table comes from immunoSEQ multiplex PCR, and its TCRdb copy is limited to in-frame clones, with some not included. This table holds roughly 200,000 clones, 82% found once. The material sequenced was PBMCs or T cells enriched from blood (not recorded which). The receptor source for this set is a woman aged 55-70 years with acute COVID-19.

The rearrangement links TRBV4-1 to TRBJ1-5, with a weak D call TRBD1 (5 bases). The CDR3 is 14 residues long. V lost 1 base, J lost 7 bases, and 11 bases lay in between. Germline V gene lookup returns CDR1 MGHRA and CDR2 YSYEKL. The CDR3 protein is CASSQGQQGQPQHF. CDR3 nucleotide sequence: TGCGCCAGCAGCCAAGGTCAGCAGGGCCAGCCCCAGCATTTT.

The V and J genes are TRBV19 and TRBJ2-6; 8 bases agree with TRBD1. This CDR3 has 16 residues. Germline CDR1 reads LNHDA; CDR2 reads SQIVND (reference sequence). V shed 5 bases and J 1 base; nucleotides not matched to a gene: 4. The CDR3 is CASSGTGHSGANVLTF. The CDR3 DNA is TGTGCCAGTAGTGGGACAGGTCATTCTGGGGCCAACGTCCTGACTTTC.

The rearrangement links TRBV28 to TRBJ1-2; no firm D call. V lost 4 bases, J lost 7 bases, and 16 bases lay in between. The CDR3 runs to 14 residues. Per the germline V gene, CDR1 is MDHEN and CDR2 is SYDVKM. As DNA, the CDR3 is TGTGCCAGCAGTTCCACTCACGGGTTCGGTGGCTACACCTTC. It codes for CASSSTHGFGGYTF.

The chain combines TRBV18 with TRBJ1-5, with 9 bases lining up with TRBD1. The trim removed 2 bases at V and 3 bases at J, leaving 8 bases unmatched. CDR1 and CDR2 from the germline V gene are KGHSH and LQKENI. The CDR3 has 17 amino acids. The CDR3 is CASSPYSGQGNNQPQHF. In DNA form, the CDR3 reads TGTGCCAGCTCACCATACTCGGGACAGGGTAACAATCAGCCCCAGCATTTT.

This clone was detected only once. CDR3 coding DNA: TGTGCCAGCAGTCCGTACAATGAGCAGTTCTTC. It codes for CASSPYNEQFF. This rearrangement joins TRBV25-1 to TRBJ2-1; D is ambiguous. The V and J ends lost 5 bases and 4 bases respectively, with 3 bases between them. The CDR3 runs to 11 residues. Germline CDR1 reads MGHDK; CDR2 reads SYGVNS. Complete variable domain (other parts from reference TRBV25-1 and TRBJ2-1): EADIYQTPRYLVIGTGKKITLECSQTMGHDKMYWYQQDPGMELHLIHYSYGVNSTEKGDLSSESTVSRIRTEHFPLTLESARPSHTSQYLCASSPYNEQFFGPGTRLTVL.

The chain carries TRBV5-6 and TRBJ2-1; tentatively, D is TRBD2 (5 bases). CDR1 and CDR2 from the germline V gene are SGHDT and YYEEEE. V was trimmed by 3 bases and J by 15 bases, leaving 19 bases between them. CDR3 length: 13 amino acids. CDR3 loop: CASSSWTALLPFF. In DNA form, the CDR3 reads TGTGCCAGCAGCTCCTGGACTGCTCTGTTACCGTTCTTC.

This chain connects TRBV24-1 to TRBJ1-4, with a tentative D call TRBD1 (5 bases). The CDR3 covers 15 residues. Trimming stripped 4 bases from V and 3 bases from J, with 11 bases between. In germline, CDR1 is KGHDR, CDR2 SFDVKD. The CDR3 reads CATSESGGANEKLFF. The CDR3 coding sequence is TGTGCCACCAGTGAATCCGGAGGGGCTAATGAAAAACTGTTTTTT.

The V call is TRBV6-2 or TRBV6-3, the J call TRBJ1-5, with D perhaps matching TRBD1 (6 bases). CDR1 is MNHEY, CDR2 SVGEGT, per germline. Trimming stripped 5 bases from V and 1 base from J, with 21 bases between. The CDR3 length is 18 residues. In DNA form, the CDR3 reads TGTGCCAGCAGTCCCTGGGGGCGCGAGGCCTTGAGCAATCAGCCCCAGCATTTT. Its translation is CASSPWGREALSNQPQHF.

The gene calls are TRBV5-1 and TRBJ2-1, with 9 positions matching TRBD1. The J segment lost 2 bases and the V segment lost 0 bases, leaving 3 bases of the junction unmatched. This CDR3 region has 16 residues. CDR1 and CDR2 from the germline V gene are SGHRS and YFSETQ. The CDR3 is CASSLGGTGPYNEQFF. CDR3 DNA sequence: TGCGCCAGCAGCTTGGGGGGGACAGGGCCCTACAATGAGCAGTTCTTC.